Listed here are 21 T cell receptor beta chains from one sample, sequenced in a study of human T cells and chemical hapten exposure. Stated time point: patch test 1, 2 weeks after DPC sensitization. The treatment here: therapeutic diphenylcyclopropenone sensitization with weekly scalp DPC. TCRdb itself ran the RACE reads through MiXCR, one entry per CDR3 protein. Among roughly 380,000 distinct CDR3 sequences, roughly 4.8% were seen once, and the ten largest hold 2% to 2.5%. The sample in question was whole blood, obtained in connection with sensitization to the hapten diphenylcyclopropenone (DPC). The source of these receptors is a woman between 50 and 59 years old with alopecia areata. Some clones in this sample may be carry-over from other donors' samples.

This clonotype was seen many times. CDR3 DNA: TGCAGTGCTAGAGGTGACACTGCCTACGAGCAGTACTTC. Protein product: CSARGDTAYEQYF. The genes are TRBV20-1 and TRBJ2-7; the D is unclear. Per the germline V gene, CDR1 is DFQATT and CDR2 is SNEGSKA (reference sequence). The germline V and J ends were trimmed by 1 base and 2 bases, with 9 bases remaining between them. This CDR3 is 13 amino acids long.

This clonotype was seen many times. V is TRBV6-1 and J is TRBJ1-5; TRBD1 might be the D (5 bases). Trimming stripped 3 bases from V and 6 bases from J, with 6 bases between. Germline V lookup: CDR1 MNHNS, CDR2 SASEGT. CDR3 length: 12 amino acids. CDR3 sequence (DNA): TGTGCCAGCAGTGAGGGGGTTCAGCCCCAGCATTTT. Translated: CASSEGVQPQHF.

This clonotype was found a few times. CDR3 nucleotide sequence: TGCAGCGTGGGGGGAGTCGCGAACACCGGGGAGCTGTTTTTT. Its protein product is CSVGGVANTGELFF. This chain links TRBV29-1 with TRBJ2-2; a weak D match, TRBD2 (6 bases). Trimming cost V 6 bases and J 0 bases, with 11 bases left between them. The CDR3 is made up of 14 amino acids. Germline V lookup: CDR1 SQVTM, CDR2 ANQGSEA.

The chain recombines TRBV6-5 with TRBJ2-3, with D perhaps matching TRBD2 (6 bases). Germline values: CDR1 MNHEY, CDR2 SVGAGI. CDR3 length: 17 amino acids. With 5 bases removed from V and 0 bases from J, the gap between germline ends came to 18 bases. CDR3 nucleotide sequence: TGTGCCAGCAGTCCACGCGGAGGGAGGAGTAGCACAGATACGCAGTATTTT. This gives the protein CASSPRGGRSSTDTQYF.

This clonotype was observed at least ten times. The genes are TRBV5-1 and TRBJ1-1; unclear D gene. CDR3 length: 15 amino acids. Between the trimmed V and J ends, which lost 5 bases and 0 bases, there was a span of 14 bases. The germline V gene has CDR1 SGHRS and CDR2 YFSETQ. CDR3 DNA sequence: TGCGCCAGCAGAAACCTACAAGGAATGAACACTGAAGCTTTCTTT. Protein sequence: CASRNLQGMNTEAFF.

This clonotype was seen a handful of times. As DNA, the CDR3 is TGCGCCAGCAGTATGGGACAGACCTACGAGCAGTACTTC. Protein sequence: CASSMGQTYEQYF. The chain combines TRBV5-1 with TRBJ2-7; TRBD1 matches 7 bases. Germline CDR1 SGHRS, CDR2 YFSETQ. Trimming took 5 bases from V and 2 from J; bases not matched to a gene: 4. This CDR3 comprises 13 residues.

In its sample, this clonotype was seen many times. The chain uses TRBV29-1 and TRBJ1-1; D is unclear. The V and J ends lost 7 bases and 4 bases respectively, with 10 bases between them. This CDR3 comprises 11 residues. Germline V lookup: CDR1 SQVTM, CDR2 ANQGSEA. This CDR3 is CSALRGTEAFF. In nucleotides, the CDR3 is TGCAGCGCCCTTCGCGGCACTGAAGCTTTCTTT.

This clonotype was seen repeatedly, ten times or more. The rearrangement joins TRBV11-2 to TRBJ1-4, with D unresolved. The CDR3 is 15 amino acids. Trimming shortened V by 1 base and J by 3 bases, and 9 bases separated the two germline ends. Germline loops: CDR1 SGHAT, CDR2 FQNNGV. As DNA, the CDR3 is TGTGCCAGCAGCTTAGGCGGATACCCTAATGAAAAACTGTTTTTT. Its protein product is CASSLGGYPNEKLFF.

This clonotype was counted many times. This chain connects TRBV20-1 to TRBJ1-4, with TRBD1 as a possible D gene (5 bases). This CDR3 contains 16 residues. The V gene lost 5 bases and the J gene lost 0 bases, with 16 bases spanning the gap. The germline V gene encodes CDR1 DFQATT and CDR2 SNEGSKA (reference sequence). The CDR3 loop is CSAYSTAEATNEKLFF. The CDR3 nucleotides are TGCAGTGCTTATTCGACAGCGGAGGCAACTAATGAAAAACTGTTTTTT.

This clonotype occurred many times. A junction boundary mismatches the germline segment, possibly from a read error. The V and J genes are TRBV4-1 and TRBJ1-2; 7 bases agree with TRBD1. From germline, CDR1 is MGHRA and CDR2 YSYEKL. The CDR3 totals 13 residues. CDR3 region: CASSQQGFYGYTF. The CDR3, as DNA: TGTGCCAGCAGTCAACAGGGGTTCTATGGCTACACCTTC.

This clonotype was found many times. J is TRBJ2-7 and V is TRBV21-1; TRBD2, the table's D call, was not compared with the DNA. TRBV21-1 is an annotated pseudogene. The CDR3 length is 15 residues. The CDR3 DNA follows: TGTGCCAGCAGCAAAGGACTAGCGGGAGTGTACGAGCAGTACTTC. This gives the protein CASSKGLAGVYEQYF.

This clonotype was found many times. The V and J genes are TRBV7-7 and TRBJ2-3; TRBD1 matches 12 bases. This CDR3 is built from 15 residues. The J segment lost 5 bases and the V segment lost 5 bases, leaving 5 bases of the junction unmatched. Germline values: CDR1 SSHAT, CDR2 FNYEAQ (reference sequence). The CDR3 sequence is CASSLGQGAGDTQYF. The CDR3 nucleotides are TGTGCCAGCAGCCTGGGACAGGGGGCTGGAGATACGCAGTATTTT.

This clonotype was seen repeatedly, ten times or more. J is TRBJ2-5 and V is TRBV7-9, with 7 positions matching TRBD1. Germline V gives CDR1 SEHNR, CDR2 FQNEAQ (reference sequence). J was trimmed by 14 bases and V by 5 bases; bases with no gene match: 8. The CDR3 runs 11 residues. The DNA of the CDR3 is TGTGCCAGCAGCCTGGGGACAGAGCGATACTTC. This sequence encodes CASSLGTERYF.

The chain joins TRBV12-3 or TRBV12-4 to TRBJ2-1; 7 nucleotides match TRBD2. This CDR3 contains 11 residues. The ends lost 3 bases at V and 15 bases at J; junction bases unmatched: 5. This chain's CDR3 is CASSFGGSGFF. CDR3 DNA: TGTGCCAGCAGTTTCGGGGGGTCCGGGTTCTTC.

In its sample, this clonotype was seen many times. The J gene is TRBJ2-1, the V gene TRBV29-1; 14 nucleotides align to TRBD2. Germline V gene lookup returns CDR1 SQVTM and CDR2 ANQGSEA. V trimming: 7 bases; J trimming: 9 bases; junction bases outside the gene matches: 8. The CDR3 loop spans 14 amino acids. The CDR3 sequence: CSGRAGTSGGEQFF. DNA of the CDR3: TGCAGCGGAAGAGCCGGGACTAGCGGGGGTGAGCAGTTCTTC.

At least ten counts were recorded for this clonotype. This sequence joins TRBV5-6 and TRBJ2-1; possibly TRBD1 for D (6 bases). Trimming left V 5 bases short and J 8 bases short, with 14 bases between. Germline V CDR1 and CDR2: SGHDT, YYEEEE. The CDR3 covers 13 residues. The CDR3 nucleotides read TGTGCCAGCAGTTACGGACAGTTTGATGAGCAGTTCTTC. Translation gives CASSYGQFDEQFF.

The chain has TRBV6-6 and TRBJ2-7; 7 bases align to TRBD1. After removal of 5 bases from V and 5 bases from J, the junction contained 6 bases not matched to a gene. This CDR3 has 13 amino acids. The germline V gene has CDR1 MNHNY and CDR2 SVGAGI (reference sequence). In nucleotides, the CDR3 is TGTGCCAGCAGTCCTCGGACAGGAAACGAGCAGTACTTC. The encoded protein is CASSPRTGNEQYF.

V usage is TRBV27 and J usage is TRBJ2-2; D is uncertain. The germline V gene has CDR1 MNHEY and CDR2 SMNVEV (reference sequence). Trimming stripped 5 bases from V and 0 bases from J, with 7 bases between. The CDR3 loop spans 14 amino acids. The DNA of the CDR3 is TGTGCCAGCAGTCCCTCATCGAACACCGGGGAGCTGTTTTTT. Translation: CASSPSSNTGELFF.

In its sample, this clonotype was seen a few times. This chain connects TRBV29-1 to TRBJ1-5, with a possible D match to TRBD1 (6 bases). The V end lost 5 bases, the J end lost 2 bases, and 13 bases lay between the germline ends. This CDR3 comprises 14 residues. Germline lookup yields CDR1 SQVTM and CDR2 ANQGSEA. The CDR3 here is CSVWGGGGNQPQHF. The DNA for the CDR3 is TGCAGCGTTTGGGGCGGGGGCGGCAATCAGCCCCAGCATTTT.

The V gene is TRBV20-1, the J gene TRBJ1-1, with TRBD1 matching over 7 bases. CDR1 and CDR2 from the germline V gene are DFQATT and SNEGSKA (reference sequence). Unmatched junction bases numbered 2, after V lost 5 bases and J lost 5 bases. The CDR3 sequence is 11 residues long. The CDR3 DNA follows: TGCAGTGCTCCAGGGGGTACTGAAGCTTTCTTT. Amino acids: CSAPGGTEAFF.

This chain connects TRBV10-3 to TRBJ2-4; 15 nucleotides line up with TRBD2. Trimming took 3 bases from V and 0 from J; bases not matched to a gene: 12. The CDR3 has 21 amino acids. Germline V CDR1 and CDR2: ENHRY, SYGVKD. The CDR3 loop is CAISDPNGTSGRFLAKNIQYF. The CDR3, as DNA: TGTGCCATCAGTGACCCCAATGGGACTAGCGGGAGGTTTCTAGCCAAAAACATTCAGTACTTC.